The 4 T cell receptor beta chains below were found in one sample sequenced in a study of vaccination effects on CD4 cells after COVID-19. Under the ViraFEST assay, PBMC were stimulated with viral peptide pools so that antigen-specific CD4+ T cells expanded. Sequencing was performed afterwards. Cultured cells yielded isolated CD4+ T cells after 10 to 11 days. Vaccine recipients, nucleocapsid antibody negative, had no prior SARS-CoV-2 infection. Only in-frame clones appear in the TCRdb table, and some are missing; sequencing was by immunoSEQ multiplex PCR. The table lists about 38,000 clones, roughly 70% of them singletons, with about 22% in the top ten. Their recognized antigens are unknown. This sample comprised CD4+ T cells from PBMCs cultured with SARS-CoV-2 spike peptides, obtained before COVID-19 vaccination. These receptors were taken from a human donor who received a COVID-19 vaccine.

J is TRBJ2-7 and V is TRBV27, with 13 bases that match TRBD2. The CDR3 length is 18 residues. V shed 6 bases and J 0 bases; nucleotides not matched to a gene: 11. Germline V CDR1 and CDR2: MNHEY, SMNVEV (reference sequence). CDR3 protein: CASSLLGLAGPGSYEQYF. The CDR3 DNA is TGTGCCAGCAGCTTACTGGGACTAGCGGGGCCGGGCTCCTACGAGCAGTACTTC.

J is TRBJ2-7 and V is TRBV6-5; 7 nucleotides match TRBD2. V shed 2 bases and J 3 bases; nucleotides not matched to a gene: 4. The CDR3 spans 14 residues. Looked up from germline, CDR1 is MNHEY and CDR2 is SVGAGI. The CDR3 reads CASSYRLAHYEQYF. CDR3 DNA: TGTGCCAGCAGTTACCGACTAGCACACTACGAGCAGTACTTC.

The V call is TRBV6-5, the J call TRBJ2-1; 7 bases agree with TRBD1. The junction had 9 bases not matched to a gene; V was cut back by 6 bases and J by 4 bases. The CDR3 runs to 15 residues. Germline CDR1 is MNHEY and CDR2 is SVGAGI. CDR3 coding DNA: TGTGCCAGCAGCCCGACAGGGAATGGGTACAATGAGCAGTTCTTC. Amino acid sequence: CASSPTGNGYNEQFF.

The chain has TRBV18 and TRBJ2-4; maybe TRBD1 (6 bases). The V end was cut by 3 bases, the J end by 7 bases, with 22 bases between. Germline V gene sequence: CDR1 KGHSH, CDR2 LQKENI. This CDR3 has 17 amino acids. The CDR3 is CASSPRGTRVQGNIQYF. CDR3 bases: TGTGCCAGCTCACCGAGAGGGACAAGGGTCCAAGGGAACATTCAGTACTTC.